What follows is one TCR beta chain and its context. Other DNA sequences in this sample translate to the same CDR3. These data are taken from a study of blood T cell repertoires in COVID-19. TCRdb's table, derived via immunoSEQ multiplex PCR, lists solely in-frame clones and lacks some. Found here are about 140,000 clones, just under 90% of them singletons; the top ten hold 8.6%. V was clipped by 4 bases and J by 1 base, with 11 bases between them. This CDR3 has 14 residues. CDR1 and CDR2 from the germline V gene are SGHRS and YFSETQ. The sample was peripheral blood. The chain uses TRBV5-1 and TRBJ1-1; D might be TRBD1 (6 bases). This sequence was found in a woman between 50 and 59 years old with active or convalescent COVID-19. The DNA for the CDR3 is TGCGCCAGCAGCCCCGGACAGCCGAACACTGAAGCTTTCTTT. Protein sequence: CASSPGQPNTEAFF.